This T cell receptor beta chain was profiled in a study of T cells expressing NK-cell markers (dated by TCRdb to 2020 to 2021). About the study as a whole: Fewer than ten donors provided sorted CD3+CD56+NKG2C+, CD3+CD56+NKG2C- and CD3+CD56-NKG2C+ T-cell subsets, whose TCR beta-chain repertoires were profiled. Among the eight sequenced donors, seven were HCMV-seropositive and one was HCMV-seronegative. The study sequenced eight donors, all healthy volunteers chosen at random: three men and five women. The libraries were sequenced on Illumina HiSeq 2000/2500, MiSeq or NextSeq, producing 2 x 150 bp reads. Here is what the overall study found, with its caveats: Whether the expanded NKG2C-expressing T cell clones were specific for HCMV antigens remained unclear. Those dominant clonotypes were again the most abundant among CD3+CD56-NKG2C+ cells in a few donors, at about 25-60.1%. For about 6 donors, the dominant CD3+CD56+NKG2C+ clonotypes were among the top 10 CD8+ clonotypes and accounted for about 1.0-7.5% of CD8+ T cells.

Sequencing instrument: Illumina HiSeq 2000. TCR beta cDNA libraries were prepared using 5'RACE template switching, which introduced a universal primer site and unique molecular identifiers. Synthesis of cDNA was primed from the TCR beta constant segment and was followed by two consecutive PCR amplification steps. In the authors' own workflow: Reads were demultiplexed and grouped by UMI with MIGEC, and clonotypes were assembled and quantified with MiTCR. To exclude erroneous sequences, any TCR cDNA sequence not supported by at least two reads was discarded. Downstream repertoire analysis used the tcR package, and clonotypes were matched across fractions by CDR3 nucleotide sequence plus V segment. Antigen specificity was annotated against VDJdb with VDJmatch, allowing one amino acid substitution in CDR3. The reads underwent TCRdb reprocessing, giving one record for each CDR3 protein sequence and no DNA. V and J calls and clone size were set by TCRdb, not the authors. The sample's records list about 190,000 distinct CDR3 sequences. 20% to 25% of the sample rests with the top ten.

HCMV serostatus was determined by detecting HCMV-specific IgG in serum with a commercial ELISA kit. Peripheral blood mononuclear cells were isolated from blood by Ficoll density gradient centrifugation. From a lookup of the germline V gene, CDR1 and CDR2 are SGDLS and YYNGEE. Measured from the cysteine to the phenylalanine, the CDR3 is 17 residues long. No DNA is given. About this clonotype itself: Its specific antigen is unknown.

This receptor was identified in a man aged 18 to 69 in good health. The rearrangement joined TRBV9 to TRBJ2-3; lacking DNA, the TRBD1 call made by TCRdb goes unchecked. Sequenced material: blood T cells: a sorted CD56 or NKG2C T cell subset, CD4+ or CD8+ T cells, or bulk PBMC T cells (not recorded which). The encoded CDR3 is CASSKGGGGAIGDTQYF. The CDR3, completed at both ends by the reference TRBV9 and TRBJ2-3 genes, gives the full variable domain DSGVTQTPKHLITATGQRVTLRCSPRSGDLSVYWYQQSLDQGLQFLIQYYNGEERAKGNILERFSAQQFPDLHSELNLSSLELGDSALYFCASSKGGGGAIGDTQYFGPGTRLTVL.